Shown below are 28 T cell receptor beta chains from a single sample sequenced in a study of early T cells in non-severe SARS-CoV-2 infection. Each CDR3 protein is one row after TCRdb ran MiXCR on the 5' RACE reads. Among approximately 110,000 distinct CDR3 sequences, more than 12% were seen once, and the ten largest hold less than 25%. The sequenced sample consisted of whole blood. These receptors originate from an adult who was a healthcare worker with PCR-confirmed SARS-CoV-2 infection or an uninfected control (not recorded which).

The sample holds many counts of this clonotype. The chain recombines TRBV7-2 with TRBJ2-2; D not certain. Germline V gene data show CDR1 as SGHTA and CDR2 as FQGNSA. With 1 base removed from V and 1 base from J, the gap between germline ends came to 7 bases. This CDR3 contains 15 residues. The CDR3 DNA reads TGTGCCAGCAGCTTAGGACTCATGAACACCGGGGAGCTGTTTTTT. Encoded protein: CASSLGLMNTGELFF.

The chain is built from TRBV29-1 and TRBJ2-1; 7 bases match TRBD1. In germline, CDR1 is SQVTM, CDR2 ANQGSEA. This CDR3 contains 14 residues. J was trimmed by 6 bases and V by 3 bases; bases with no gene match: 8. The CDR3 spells CSVDPGTAFNEQFF. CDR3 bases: TGCAGCGTTGATCCCGGGACAGCTTTCAATGAGCAGTTCTTC.

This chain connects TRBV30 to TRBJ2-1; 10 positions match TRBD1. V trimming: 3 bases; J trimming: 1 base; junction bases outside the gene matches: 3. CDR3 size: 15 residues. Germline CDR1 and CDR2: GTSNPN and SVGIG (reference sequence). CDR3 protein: CAWSPGQGSYNEQFF. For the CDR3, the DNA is TGTGCCTGGAGCCCGGGACAGGGGTCCTACAATGAGCAGTTCTTC.

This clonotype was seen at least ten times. The CDR3 DNA reads as TGTGCCAGCAGGTCACATCCAGAGACCCAGTACTTC. Protein product: CASRSHPETQYF. The chain is built from TRBV2 and TRBJ2-5, with no clear D. Looked up from germline, CDR1 is SNHLY and CDR2 is FYNNEI. Trimming pared 6 bases from V and 4 bases from J, leaving 9 bases between. The CDR3 extends over 12 amino acids.

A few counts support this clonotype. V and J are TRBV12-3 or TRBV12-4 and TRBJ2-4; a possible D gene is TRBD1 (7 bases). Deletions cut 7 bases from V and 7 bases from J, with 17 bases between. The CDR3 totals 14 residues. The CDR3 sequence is CASTTGTAGNIQYF. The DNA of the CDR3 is TGTGCCAGCACCACCGGGACAGCGGGTAACATTCAGTACTTC.

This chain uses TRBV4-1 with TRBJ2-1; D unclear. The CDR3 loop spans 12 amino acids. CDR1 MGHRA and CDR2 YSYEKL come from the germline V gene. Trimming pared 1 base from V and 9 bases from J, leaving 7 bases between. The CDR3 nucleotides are TGCGCCAGCAGCCAAGGTAACCGTGAGCAGTTCTTC. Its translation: CASSQGNREQFF.

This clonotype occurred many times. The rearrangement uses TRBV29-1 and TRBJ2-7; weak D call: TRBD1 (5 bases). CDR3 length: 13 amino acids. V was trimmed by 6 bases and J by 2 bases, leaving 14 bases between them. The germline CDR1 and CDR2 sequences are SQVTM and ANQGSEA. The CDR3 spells CSVRTRLTYEQYF. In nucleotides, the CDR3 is TGCAGCGTACGGACACGGTTGACCTACGAGCAGTACTTC.

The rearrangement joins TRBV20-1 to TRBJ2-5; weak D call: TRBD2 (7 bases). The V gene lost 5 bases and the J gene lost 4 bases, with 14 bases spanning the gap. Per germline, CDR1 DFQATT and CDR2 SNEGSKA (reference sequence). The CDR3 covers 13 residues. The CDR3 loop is CSARGARGETQYF. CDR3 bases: TGCAGTGCTCGGGGGGCCCGAGGAGAGACCCAGTACTTC.

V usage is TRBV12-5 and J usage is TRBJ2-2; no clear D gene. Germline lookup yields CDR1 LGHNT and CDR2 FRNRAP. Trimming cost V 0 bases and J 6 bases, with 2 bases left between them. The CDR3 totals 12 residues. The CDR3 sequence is CASGLVAGELFF. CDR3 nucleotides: TGTGCTAGTGGTTTGGTTGCCGGGGAGCTGTTTTTT.

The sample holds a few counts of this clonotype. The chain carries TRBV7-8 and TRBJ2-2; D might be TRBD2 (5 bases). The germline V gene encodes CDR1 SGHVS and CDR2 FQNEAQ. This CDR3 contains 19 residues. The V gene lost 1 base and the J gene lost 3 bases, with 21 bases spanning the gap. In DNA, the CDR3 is TGTGCCAGCAGCTTAGTTACCGGGGAGTGGGGTAGATACACCGGGGAGCTGTTTTTT. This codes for CASSLVTGEWGRYTGELFF.

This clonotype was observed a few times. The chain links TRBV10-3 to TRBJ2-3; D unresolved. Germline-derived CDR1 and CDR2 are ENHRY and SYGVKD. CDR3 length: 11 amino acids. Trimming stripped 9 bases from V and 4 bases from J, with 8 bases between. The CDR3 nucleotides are TGTGCCATTTTTATCCCAGATACGCAGTATTTT. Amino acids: CAIFIPDTQYF.

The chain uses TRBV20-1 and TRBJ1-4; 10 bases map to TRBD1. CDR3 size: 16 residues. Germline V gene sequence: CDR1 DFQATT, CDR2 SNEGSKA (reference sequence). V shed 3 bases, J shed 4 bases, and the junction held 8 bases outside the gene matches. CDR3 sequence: CSASRQGARNNEKLFF. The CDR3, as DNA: TGCAGTGCTAGCCGACAGGGGGCGCGAAATAATGAAAAACTGTTTTTT.

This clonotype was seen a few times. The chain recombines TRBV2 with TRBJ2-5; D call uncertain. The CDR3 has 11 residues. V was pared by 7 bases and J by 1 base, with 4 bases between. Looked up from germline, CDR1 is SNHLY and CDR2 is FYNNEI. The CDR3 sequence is CASTLQETQYF. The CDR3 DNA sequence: TGTGCCAGCACCCTCCAAGAGACCCAGTACTTC.

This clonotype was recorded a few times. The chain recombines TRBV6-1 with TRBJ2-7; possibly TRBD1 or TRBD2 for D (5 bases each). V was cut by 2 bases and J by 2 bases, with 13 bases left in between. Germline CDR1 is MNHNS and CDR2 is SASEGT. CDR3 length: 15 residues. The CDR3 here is CASSESSGGTYEQYF. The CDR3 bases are TGTGCCAGCAGTGAATCAAGTGGGGGTACCTACGAGCAGTACTTC.

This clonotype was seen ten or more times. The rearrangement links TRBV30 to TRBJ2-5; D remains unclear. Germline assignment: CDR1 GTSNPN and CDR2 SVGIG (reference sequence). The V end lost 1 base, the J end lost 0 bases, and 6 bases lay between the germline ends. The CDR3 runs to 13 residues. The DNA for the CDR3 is TGTGCCTGGAGTGGAGCGTACCAAGAGACCCAGTACTTC. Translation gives CAWSGAYQETQYF.

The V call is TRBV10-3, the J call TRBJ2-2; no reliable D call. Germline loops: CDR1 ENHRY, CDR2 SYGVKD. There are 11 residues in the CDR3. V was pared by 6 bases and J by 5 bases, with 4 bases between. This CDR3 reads CAIRATGELFF. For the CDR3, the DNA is TGTGCCATCAGGGCTACCGGGGAGCTGTTTTTT.

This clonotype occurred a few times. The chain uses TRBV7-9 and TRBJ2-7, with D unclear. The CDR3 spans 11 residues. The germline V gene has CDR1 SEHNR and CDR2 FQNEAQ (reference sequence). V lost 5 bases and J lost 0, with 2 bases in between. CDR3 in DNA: TGTGCCAGCAGCGCCTCCTACGAGCAGTACTTC. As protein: CASSASYEQYF.

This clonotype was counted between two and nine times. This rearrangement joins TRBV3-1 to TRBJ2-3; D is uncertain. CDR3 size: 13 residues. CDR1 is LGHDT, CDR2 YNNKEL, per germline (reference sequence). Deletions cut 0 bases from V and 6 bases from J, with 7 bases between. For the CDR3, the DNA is TGTGCCAGCAGCCAAGATATTGACGATACGCAGTATTTT. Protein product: CASSQDIDDTQYF.

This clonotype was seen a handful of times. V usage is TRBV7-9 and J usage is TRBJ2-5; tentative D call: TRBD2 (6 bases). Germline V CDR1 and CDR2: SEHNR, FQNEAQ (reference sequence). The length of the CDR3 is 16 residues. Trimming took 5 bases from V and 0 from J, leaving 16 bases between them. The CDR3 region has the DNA TGTGCCAGCAGCCGATGGGACTCCGAGTACCAAGAGACCCAGTACTTC. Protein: CASSRWDSEYQETQYF.

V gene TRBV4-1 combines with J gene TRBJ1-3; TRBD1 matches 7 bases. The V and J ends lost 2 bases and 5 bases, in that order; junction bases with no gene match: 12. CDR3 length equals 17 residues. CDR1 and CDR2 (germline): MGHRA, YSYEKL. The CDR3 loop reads CASSQLITQGVRNTIYF. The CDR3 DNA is TGCGCCAGCAGCCAACTGATCACCCAGGGGGTTCGAAACACCATATATTTT.

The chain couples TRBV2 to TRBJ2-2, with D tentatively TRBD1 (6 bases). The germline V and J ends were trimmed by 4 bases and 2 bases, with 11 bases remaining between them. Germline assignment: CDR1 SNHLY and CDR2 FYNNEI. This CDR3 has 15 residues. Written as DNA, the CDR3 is TGTGCCAGCAGTGTGGGGGCCTCTAACACCGGGGAGCTGTTTTTT. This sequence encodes CASSVGASNTGELFF.

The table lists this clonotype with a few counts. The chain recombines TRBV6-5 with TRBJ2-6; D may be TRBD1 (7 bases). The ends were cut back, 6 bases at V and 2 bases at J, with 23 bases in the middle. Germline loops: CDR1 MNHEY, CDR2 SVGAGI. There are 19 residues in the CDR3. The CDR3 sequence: CASSKLDRASGAGANVLTF. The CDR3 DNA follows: TGTGCCAGCAGCAAACTCGACAGGGCATCGGGGGCTGGGGCCAACGTCCTGACTTTC.

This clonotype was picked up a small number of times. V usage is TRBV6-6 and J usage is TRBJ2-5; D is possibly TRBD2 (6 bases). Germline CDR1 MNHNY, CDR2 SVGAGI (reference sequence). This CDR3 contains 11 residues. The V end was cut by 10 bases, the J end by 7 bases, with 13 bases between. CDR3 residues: CATGGVATQYF. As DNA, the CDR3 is TGTGCCACAGGAGGGGTGGCGACCCAGTACTTC.

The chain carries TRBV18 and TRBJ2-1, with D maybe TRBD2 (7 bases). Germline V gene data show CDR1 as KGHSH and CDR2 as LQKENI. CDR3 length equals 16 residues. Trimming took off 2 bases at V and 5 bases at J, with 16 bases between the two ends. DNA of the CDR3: TGTGCCAGCTCACCATCCGTTGCGGGGGCCAACAATGAGCAGTTCTTC. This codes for CASSPSVAGANNEQFF.

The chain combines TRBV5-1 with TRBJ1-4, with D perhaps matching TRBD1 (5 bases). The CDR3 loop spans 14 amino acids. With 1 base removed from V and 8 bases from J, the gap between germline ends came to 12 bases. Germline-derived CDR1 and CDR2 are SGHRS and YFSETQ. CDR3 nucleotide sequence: TGCGCCAGCAGCTTGAAGTCAGGGATCGAAAAACTGTTTTTT. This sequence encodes CASSLKSGIEKLFF.

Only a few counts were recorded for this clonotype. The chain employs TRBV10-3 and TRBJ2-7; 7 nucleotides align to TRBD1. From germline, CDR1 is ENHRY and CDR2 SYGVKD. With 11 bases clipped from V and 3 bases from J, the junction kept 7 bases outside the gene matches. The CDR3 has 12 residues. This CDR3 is CAAGTEYYEQYF. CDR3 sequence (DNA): TGTGCCGCCGGGACAGAGTACTACGAGCAGTACTTC.

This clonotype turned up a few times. The CDR3 here is CSAKQGERVGNTIYF. CDR3 bases: TGCAGTGCTAAGCAGGGGGAGAGGGTCGGAAACACCATATATTTT. The chain links TRBV20-1 to TRBJ1-3; 7 bases map to TRBD1. This CDR3 has 15 residues. Germline trimming cut 4 bases from V and 4 bases from J; bases unmatched to any gene: 10. In germline, CDR1 is DFQATT, CDR2 SNEGSKA (reference sequence).

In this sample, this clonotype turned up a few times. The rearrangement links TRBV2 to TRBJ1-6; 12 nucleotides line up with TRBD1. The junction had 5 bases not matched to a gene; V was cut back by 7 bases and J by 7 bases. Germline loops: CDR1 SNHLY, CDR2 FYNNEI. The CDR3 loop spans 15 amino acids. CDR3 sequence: CASTGTGGVNSPLHF. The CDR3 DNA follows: TGTGCCAGCACCGGGACAGGGGGCGTCAATTCACCCCTCCACTTT.